The clone carrying this T cell receptor beta chain was detected ten times or more. What it recognizes is unknown. In germline, CDR1 is SEHNR, CDR2 FQNEAQ (reference sequence). The CDR3 has 21 residues. Trimming at V came to 4 bases and at J to 0 bases, leaving 17 bases not matched to a gene. This sample was taken from a study of T cell repertoires in cytomegalovirus infection. For the study at large: Recently identified HLA-C-restricted CMV epitopes were among the peptides used. Study outcomes and limitations: HLA-C-restricted CMV-specific TCR beta clonotypes were dominant in the ex vivo response.

TCRdb called the reads again in MiXCR, with one record for every CDR3 protein. The table lists approximately 1,000,000 distinct CDR3 sequences, around 30% of them singletons, with roughly 13% in the top ten. The TCR comes from a human donor in good health (CMV status not recorded). Some clones in this sample may be carry-over from other donors' samples. J is TRBJ2-3 and V is TRBV7-9; the match to TRBD2 covers 12 bases. This sample comprised cultured CD8+ T cells from PBMCs, obtained from culture after CMV antigen stimulation. CDR3 coding DNA: TGTGCCAGCAGCTCATGGACTAGCGGGACCCATAAGACCCCTAGCACAGATACGCAGTATTTT. Its translation is CASSSWTSGTHKTPSTDTQYF.